Listed below are T cell receptor beta chains from one sample, sequenced in a study of OX40 agonist ivuxolimab in advanced cancers. Clones were read by immunoSEQ multiplex PCR, and TCRdb kept only the in-frame ones, dropping some. The sample holds fewer than 25,000 clones, 75% to 80% seen once. The starting material was CD4+ or CD8+ T cells sorted from blood, obtained in a trial of the OX40 agonist ivuxolimab. The receptors derive from an adult with an advanced solid tumor such as melanoma, head and neck, liver or kidney cancer. Each CDR3 is given with its conserved first and last residue. The D gene is left open where the match is weak. Clone size is stated in some rows and not others, as once, few, many or a class when expanded.

. TRBJ1-2 few TRBV2 CASSEWRLSDYGYTF TGTGCCAGCAGTGAATGGAGGCTATCCGACTATGGCTACACCTTC
. TRBJ2-7 . TRBV5-4 CASSLLGDHSSYEQYF TGTGCCAGCAGCTTATTAGGTGATCATAGCTCCTACGAGCAGTACTTC
. TRBJ2-7 . TRBV28 CASSLPRGATYF TGTGCCAGCAGTCTCCCTCGCGGGGCTACGTACTTC
. TRBJ2-3 . TRBV11-2 CASTDVGLGTQYF TGTGCCAGCACCGACGTAGGGCTTGGTACGCAGTATTTT
TRBD1 TRBJ1-6 few TRBV5-4 CASSLGQGRSPLHF TGTGCCAGCAGCCTCGGACAGGGACGTTCACCCCTCCACTTT
TRBD2 TRBJ2-7 few TRBV5-1 CASSSSGRAPYEQYF TGCGCCAGCAGCTCCAGCGGGAGGGCCCCTTACGAGCAGTACTTC
. TRBJ1-3 . TRBV7-2 CASSFGGGTIYF TGTGCCAGCAGCTTCGGTGGAGGCACCATATATTTT
. TRBJ2-7 once TRBV19 CASKTAASYEQYF TGTGCCAGCAAGACTGCCGCCTCCTACGAGCAGTACTTC
. TRBJ1-5 few TRBV7-9 CASSLVSNQPQHF TGTGCCAGCAGCTTAGTTAGCAATCAGCCCCAGCATTTT
. TRBJ2-4 once TRBV18 CASSPKIQENIQYF TGTGCCAGCTCACCGAAGATACAAGAAAACATTCAGTACTTC
. TRBJ1-5 . TRBV5-5 CASSLEGSYQPQHF TGTGCCAGCAGCTTGGAGGGGAGTTATCAGCCCCAGCATTTT
. TRBJ1-1 . TRBV23-1 CASSRPEPSNTEAFF TGCGCCAGCAGCCGACCAGAGCCTTCTAACACTGAAGCTTTCTTT
TRBD2 TRBJ2-3 . TRBV6-1 CASSASGGSTDTQYF TGTGCCAGCAGTGCTAGCGGGGGCTCGACAGATACGCAGTATTTT
TRBD2 TRBJ2-1 . TRBV7-3 CASSASRGGRDEQFF TGTGCCAGCAGCGCATCACGGGGGGGCCGGGATGAGCAGTTCTTC
. TRBJ2-7 . TRBV7-2 CASSLGPSGGGEQYF TGTGCCAGCAGCTTAGGCCCTTCAGGGGGAGGCGAGCAGTACTTC
. TRBJ1-1 . TRBV12-5 CASGSTGVTEAFF TGTGCTAGTGGCTCCACAGGAGTCACTGAAGCTTTCTTT
. TRBJ1-1 . TRBV28 CASSSRMQGTETEAFF TGTGCCAGCAGTAGCCGCATGCAGGGAACTGAGACTGAAGCTTTCTTT
TRBD1 TRBJ1-5 . TRBV10-3 CATRGGTGGGQPQHF TGTGCCACCCGGGGGGGGACAGGGGGCGGACAGCCCCAGCATTTT
. TRBJ1-3 . TRBV5-5 CASSPLSSGSMGNTIYF TGTGCCAGCAGCCCCCTGTCGTCGGGTTCGATGGGAAACACCATATATTTT
TRBD1 TRBJ1-1 . TRBV6-5 CASSRTGENTEAFF TGTGCCAGCAGTAGGACAGGGGAGAACACTGAAGCTTTCTTT
. TRBJ2-4 . TRBV19 CARGLEGAKNIQYF TGTGCCAGGGGCCTTGAAGGGGCCAAAAACATTCAGTACTTC
TRBD2 TRBJ2-7 . TRBV5-1 CASSSGLAGSYEQYF TGCGCCAGCAGCTCGGGACTAGCGGGGTCCTACGAGCAGTACTTC
. TRBJ2-7 . TRBV2 CASTPRMAGGEQYF TGTGCCAGCACCCCAAGGATGGCAGGAGGCGAGCAGTACTTC
TRBD2 TRBJ2-3 once TRBV18 CASSPESGAGNTDTQYF TGTGCCAGCTCACCTGAGAGCGGGGCTGGGAACACAGATACGCAGTATTTT
. TRBJ1-6 . TRBV27 CASSYSSYNSPLHF TGTGCCAGCAGTTACAGCTCCTATAATTCACCCCTCCACTTT
. TRBJ2-7 . TRBV6-5 CATGMGDRSGEQYF TGTGCCACTGGAATGGGGGACCGATCGGGCGAGCAGTACTTC
. TRBJ1-6 . TRBV28 CASSLRHKSSPLHF TGTGCCAGCAGCTTGCGACACAAGAGTTCACCCCTCCACTTT
TRBD1 TRBJ2-1 . TRBV28 CASSRDRVTADEQFF TGTGCCAGCAGTCGCGACAGGGTGACAGCGGATGAGCAGTTCTTC
. TRBJ1-4 . TRBV21-1 CASSKDIRKGDGEKLFF TGTGCCAGCAGCAAAGATATCAGGAAAGGGGATGGTGAAAAACTGTTTTTT
. TRBJ2-5 . TRBV7-3 CASSRNGPGETQYF TGTGCCAGCAGCCGAAATGGGCCGGGGGAGACCCAGTACTTC
. TRBJ2-7 . TRBV15 CATAGTDFPRQYF TGTGCCACGGCCGGGACGGATTTCCCTCGGCAGTACTTC
. TRBJ1-2 . TRBV29-1 CSGGEHSGGYTF TGCAGCGGGGGGGAGCATTCGGGTGGCTACACCTTC
. TRBJ2-7 . TRBV5-1 CASSWTADYEQYF TGCGCCAGCAGCTGGACAGCTGACTACGAGCAGTACTTC
. TRBJ2-7 . TRBV11-2 CASSLWTGYSYEQYF TGTGCCAGCAGCTTATGGACTGGATACTCCTACGAGCAGTACTTC
. TRBJ2-5 . TRBV9 CASSVDGRSQETQYF TGTGCCAGCAGCGTAGACGGACGGAGTCAAGAGACCCAGTACTTC
. TRBJ1-1 . TRBV11-2 CASSLESDTEAFF TGTGCCAGCAGCTTAGAGTCGGACACTGAAGCTTTCTTT
. TRBJ2-2 . TRBV6-1 CASSEKLSFGELFF TGTGCCAGCAGTGAAAAGCTATCGTTCGGGGAGCTGTTTTTT
. TRBJ1-2 . TRBV4-3 CASSQVNRDAIGYTF TGCGCCAGCAGCCAAGTCAATCGGGACGCAATTGGTTACACCTTC
. TRBJ2-6 once TRBV19 CASSSEGLGSGANVLTF TGTGCCAGTAGTTCCGAGGGACTGGGCTCTGGGGCCAACGTCCTGACTTTC
. TRBJ1-1 . TRBV29-1 CSQSQGMNTEAFF TGCAGCCAAAGCCAGGGGATGAACACTGAAGCTTTCTTT
TRBD1 TRBJ1-1 . TRBV7-2 CASSWGQGAVTEAFF TGTGCCAGCAGCTGGGGACAGGGGGCCGTCACTGAAGCTTTCTTT
TRBD1 TRBJ2-4 once TRBV9 CASSVEGAPVNIQYF TGTGCCAGCAGCGTAGAGGGGGCCCCAGTGAACATTCAGTACTTC
TRBD1 TRBJ1-4 . TRBV7-2 CASGGGAGEKLFF TGTGCCAGCGGAGGGGGCGCAGGTGAAAAACTGTTTTTT
. TRBJ1-4 . TRBV6-5 CASSYTRGRAKEKLFF TGTGCCAGCAGTTACACGAGGGGCAGGGCAAAAGAAAAACTGTTTTTT
TRBD2 TRBJ2-1 . TRBV19 CAGSPTSGGAGSYNEQFF TGTGCCGGTAGTCCGACTAGCGGGGGGGCGGGGTCCTACAATGAGCAGTTCTTC